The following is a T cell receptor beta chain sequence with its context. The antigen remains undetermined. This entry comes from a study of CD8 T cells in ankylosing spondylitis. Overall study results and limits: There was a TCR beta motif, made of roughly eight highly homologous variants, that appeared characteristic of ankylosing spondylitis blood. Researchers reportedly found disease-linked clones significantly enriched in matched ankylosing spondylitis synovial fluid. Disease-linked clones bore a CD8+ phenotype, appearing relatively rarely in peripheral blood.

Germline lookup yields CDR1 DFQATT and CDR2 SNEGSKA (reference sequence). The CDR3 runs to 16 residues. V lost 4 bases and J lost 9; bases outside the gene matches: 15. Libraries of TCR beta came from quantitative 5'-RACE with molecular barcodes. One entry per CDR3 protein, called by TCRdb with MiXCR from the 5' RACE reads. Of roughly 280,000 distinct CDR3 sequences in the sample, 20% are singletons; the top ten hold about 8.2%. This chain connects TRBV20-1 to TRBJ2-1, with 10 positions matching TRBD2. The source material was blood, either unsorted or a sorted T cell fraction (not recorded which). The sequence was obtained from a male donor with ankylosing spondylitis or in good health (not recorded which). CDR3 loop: CSAKPPLAGDSGEQFF. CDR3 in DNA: TGCAGTGCTAAGCCCCCCCTAGCGGGAGACTCGGGTGAGCAGTTCTTC.